Shown below are 10 T cell receptor beta chains from a single sample sequenced in a study of cytotoxic CD8 clonotypes in ibrutinib-treated CLL. Profiled with immunoSEQ multiplex PCR; TCRdb holds only in-frame clones, not every one. The sample lists 55,000 to 80,000 clones, 57% seen once, with approximately 15% in the top ten. The specimen was PBMCs, collected after 12 months of ibrutinib treatment. The receptors were gathered from a human donor with chronic lymphocytic leukemia.

The chain employs TRBV5-1 and TRBJ1-2, with TRBD1 matching 8 bases. Germline V gene data show CDR1 as SGHRS and CDR2 as YFSETQ. Losses at the gene ends were 9 bases for V and 6 bases for J; bases not matched to a gene: 13. The CDR3 has 14 amino acids. The CDR3 reads CAIDRGANPDGYTF. The CDR3 DNA reads TGCGCCATCGACAGGGGTGCTAACCCAGATGGCTACACCTTC.

The V and J genes are TRBV5-1 and TRBJ2-7; 8 bases line up with TRBD2. Germline CDR1 and CDR2: SGHRS and YFSETQ. J lost 7 bases, V lost 0 bases, and 6 bases had no gene match. The CDR3 spans 14 residues. The CDR3 DNA sequence: TGCGCCAGCAGCTTGGGCGGGAGGTTCCGAGAGCAGTACTTC. It yields the protein CASSLGGRFREQYF.

This clone was recorded only once. The chain recombines TRBV6-6 with TRBJ1-1, with D tentatively TRBD1 (5 bases). V was shortened by 7 bases and J by 4 bases, with 13 bases between the two germline ends. The CDR3 is 13 amino acids. Per the germline V gene, CDR1 is MNHNY and CDR2 is SVGAGI (reference sequence). The CDR3 DNA follows: TGTGCCAGCACCAACTCGGGGGTCACTGAAGCTTTCTTT. Translating it yields CASTNSGVTEAFF.

This clone was detected only a few times. CDR3: CASSLARGPYEQYF. CDR3 nucleotide sequence: TGTGCCAGCAGCTTAGCGCGGGGACCCTACGAGCAGTACTTC. The V call is TRBV7-7, the J call TRBJ2-7; a weak D match, TRBD2 (6 bases). Trimming cost V 0 bases and J 2 bases, with 8 bases left between them. Germline lookup yields CDR1 SSHAT and CDR2 FNYEAQ (reference sequence). The CDR3 spans 14 residues. Based on the CDR3 plus reference TRBV7-7 and TRBJ2-7, the full variable domain is GAGVSQSPRYKVTKRGQDVTLRCDPISSHATLYWYQQALGQGPEFLTYFNYEAQPDKSGLPSDRFSAERPEGSISTLTIQRTEQRDSAMYRCASSLARGPYEQYFGPGTRLTVT.

This chain connects TRBV7-8 to TRBJ1-2; a weak D match, TRBD1 (6 bases). The CDR3 totals 15 residues. The germline V gene encodes CDR1 SGHVS and CDR2 FQNEAQ. Trimming stripped 1 base from V and 4 bases from J, with 13 bases between. The DNA of the CDR3 is TGTGCCAGCAGCTTAGAACCTGACAGGTTCTATGGCTACACCTTC. As protein: CASSLEPDRFYGYTF.

V gene TRBV2 combines with J gene TRBJ1-5; D might be TRBD1 (5 bases). Germline V gene data show CDR1 as SNHLY and CDR2 as FYNNEI. This CDR3 has 15 residues. Trimming cost V 4 bases and J 0 bases, with 10 bases left between them. The CDR3 reads CASSVNRNSNQPQHF. The CDR3, as DNA: TGTGCCAGCAGTGTAAACAGGAATAGCAATCAGCCCCAGCATTTT. The full variable domain, with the rest looked up from reference TRBV2 and TRBJ1-5, is EPEVTQTPSHQVTQMGQEVILRCVPISNHLYFYWYRQILGQKVEFLVSFYNNEISEKSEIFDDQFSVERPDGSNFTLKIRSTKLEDSAMYFCASSVNRNSNQPQHFGDGTRLSIL.

The genes are TRBV6-5 and TRBJ1-2; D remains ambiguous. Per germline, CDR1 MNHEY and CDR2 SVGAGI. The CDR3 spans 13 residues. Trimming cost V 4 bases and J 4 bases, with 10 bases left between them. CDR3 sequence reads: CASSSYTTYGYTF. CDR3 DNA sequence: TGTGCCAGCAGTTCCTATACAACCTATGGCTACACCTTC.

The gene calls are TRBV6-6 and TRBJ2-5, with 7 positions matching TRBD1. V gave up 4 bases and J gave up 5 bases; unmatched junction bases: 7. This CDR3 is built from 14 residues. CDR1 and CDR2 (germline): MNHNY, SVGAGI (reference sequence). Here the CDR3 reads CASSLHRGVETQYF. As DNA, the CDR3 is TGTGCCAGCAGTTTACACAGGGGTGTGGAGACCCAGTACTTC.

The sample holds a few counts of this clone. V usage is TRBV19 and J usage is TRBJ2-3, with TRBD2 matching 8 bases. This CDR3 has 15 amino acids. CDR1 is LNHDA and CDR2 is SQIVND in the germline V gene (reference sequence). The V and J ends lost 7 bases and 5 bases, in that order; junction bases with no gene match: 11. CDR3 protein: CASTWAGGPVDTQYF. DNA of the CDR3: TGTGCCAGTACCTGGGCGGGGGGCCCGGTAGATACGCAGTATTTT. The full variable domain, with the rest looked up from reference TRBV19 and TRBJ2-3, is DGGITQSPKYLFRKEGQNVTLSCEQNLNHDAMYWYRQDPGQGLRLIYYSQIVNDFQKGDIAEGYSVSREKKESFPLTVTSAQKNPTAFYLCASTWAGGPVDTQYFGPGTRLTVL.

V and J are TRBV7-9 and TRBJ2-2; unclear D gene. This CDR3 is built from 15 residues. The V and J ends lost 1 base and 6 bases respectively, with 12 bases between them. The germline CDR1 and CDR2 sequences are SEHNR and FQNEAQ (reference sequence). In DNA, the CDR3 is TGTGCCAGCAGCTTAGAGTTTAGCTCGGCCGGGGAGCTGTTTTTT. Translation gives CASSLEFSSAGELFF.